This T cell receptor (beta chain) is drawn from a study of shared clonotypes between healthy human individuals (dated by TCRdb to the early 2020s). For the wider study: Three men and two women, aged 18 to 49 years, made up the cohort. For each donor, CD4 naive and CD4 memory were each run on three plates, CD8 naive on two plates, and CD8 memory on one plate. To estimate repertoire size and how much clonotype sharing occurs between individuals, the study deeply sequenced the blood TCR repertoires of five healthy adults. Different laboratories and diverse techniques were used to prepare libraries and sequence TCR repertoires, to increase sequencing depth and limit assay-specific biases. Per donor, leukapheresis produced somewhere between about 0.94 and 9.5 billion PBMCs. The investigation overall reported the following: Across a few donors, roughly 5% of naive CD4, roughly 3.8% of naive CD8, about 2.3% of memory CD4, and over 0.35% of memory CD8 clonotypes were shared. Naive subsets generally had larger estimated clonotype richness than memory subsets. Only blood was sampled, and tissue TCR repertoires likely differ from those in blood. Based on pairwise subsampling, the degree of clonotype sharing among donors was expected to be affected by sequencing depth. Because the study included a small number of donors, the genetic and exposure-history diversity represented was limited. Rarefaction of sorted-subset datasets indicated incomplete sequencing despite the large sequencing depth. Compared with non-shared clonotypes, clonotypes shared by all four sorted-subset donors had higher generation probabilities.

A note on this clone: The antigen this receptor binds is unknown. Base qualities are missing; no much larger clone stands one base away.

The donors were healthy, HIV-negative adults who had no recently reported acute infections or vaccinations. All donors were Caucasian adults living in Nashville, Tennessee, USA. Magnetic negative selection was used to enrich CD4+ T cells, after which naive cells were positively selected on CD45RA and the negative fraction became the memory subset. After blood collection by leukapheresis, PBMCs were isolated using Ficoll-Histopaque density gradient centrifugation and then cryopreserved in the vapor phase of liquid nitrogen. Analytical flow cytometry was used to check the purity and quantity of every magnetically sorted T cell population. Genomic DNA was isolated from every sorted fraction and measured by UV absorbance on a Nanodrop 2000c. CDR3 length: 15 amino acids, cysteine to phenylalanine. The CDR3 DNA has 45 bases and is translated from base 1. Compared with germline, V lacks 3 bases and J lacks 11 bases; bases without a gene match: 14. For CDR1 and CDR2, the germline V gene (reference sequence) lists MNHEY and SMNVEV.

TCR CDR3 regions were amplified from genomic DNA by multiplex PCR using the deep immunoSEQ assay. Extracted genomic DNA from each cell subset was distributed evenly across all wells of several immunoSEQ 96-well plates, and each plate was treated as a replicate. For sorted subsets, around 200 ng genomic DNA, equal to 25,000 to 35,000 T cell genomes, was loaded into each replicate PCR. The purified libraries were quantified using a Qubit 3.0 fluorometer, sized with a Bioanalyzer 2100, and then quantified again using the KAPA Library Quantification kit. Every immunoSEQ 96-well plate was sequenced on a dedicated single-read 150-cycle Illumina NextSeq 550 flow cell. The original pipeline was this. The immunoSEQ output contained only junctional sequences without quality scores, so filtering could not match that applied to full-length reads. To assign V/J genes and CDR3, sequences were annotated using PyIR, a Python wrapper for IgBLAST v1.9, with IMGT germline references. Reads were filtered out if the reads had weak V/J assignments (E-value above 1e-6), no CDR3, stop codons, out-of-frame junctions, or ambiguous translated residues. V3J clonotypes were defined as sequences sharing an identical inferred V gene, J gene, and CDR3 amino acid sequence. The percentage overlap between two repertoires was calculated by dividing the number of shared unique clonotypes by the size of the smaller repertoire. Repertoire richness was assessed with RTK rarefaction, the Chao1 estimator, and Recon v2.1 estimates of unobserved clonotypes. Generation probabilities were computed with OLGA for all TCRbeta clonotypes obtained by the gDNA method from several donors. TCRdb limited this immuneACCESS table to in-frame rearrangements with V and J called. A share of clones is missing; checked studies link under half to unresolved V genes, and the rest is unexplained. That table furnishes V, J and clone size, whereas the DNA furnished D and trimming. This sample holds a few hundred thousand clones; almost 97% were observed only once. The ten largest make up less than 0.065% of the sample.

The origin of this receptor is a woman in her 30s in good health. This sequence uses TRBV27 and TRBJ2-5, with 8 bases matching TRBD1. Material for sequencing was naive CD4+ T cells sorted from blood. The cell subset or site label on this specimen signifies: CD45RA+ positively selected. The sequence in DNA is TGTGCCAGCAGTTTGGTTGGAGGACAGGGTTTAAAGCAGTACTTC. Its protein is CASSLVGGQGLKQYF.